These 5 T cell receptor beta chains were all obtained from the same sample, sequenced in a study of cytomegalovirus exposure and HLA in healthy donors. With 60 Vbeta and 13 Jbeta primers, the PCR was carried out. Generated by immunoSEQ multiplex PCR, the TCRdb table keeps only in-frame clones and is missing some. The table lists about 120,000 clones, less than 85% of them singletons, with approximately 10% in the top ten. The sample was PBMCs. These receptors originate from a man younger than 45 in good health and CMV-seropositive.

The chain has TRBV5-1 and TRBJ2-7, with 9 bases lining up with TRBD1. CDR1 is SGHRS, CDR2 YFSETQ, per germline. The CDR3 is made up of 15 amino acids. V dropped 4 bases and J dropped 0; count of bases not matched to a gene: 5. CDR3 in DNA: TGCGCCAGCAGCACCGCGACAGGGGGCTCCTACGAGCAGTACTTC. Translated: CASSTATGGSYEQYF.

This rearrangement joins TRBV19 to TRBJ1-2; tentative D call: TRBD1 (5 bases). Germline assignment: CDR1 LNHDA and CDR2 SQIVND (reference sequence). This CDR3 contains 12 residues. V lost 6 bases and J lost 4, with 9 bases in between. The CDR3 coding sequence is TGTGCCAGTAGCCCCAGGGTCTATGGCTACACCTTC. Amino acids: CASSPRVYGYTF.

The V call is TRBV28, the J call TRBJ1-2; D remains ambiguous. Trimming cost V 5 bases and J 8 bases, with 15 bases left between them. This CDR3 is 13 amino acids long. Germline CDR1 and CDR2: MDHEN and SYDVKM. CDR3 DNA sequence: TGTGCCAGCAGTCCCACCGCCGCGGTCGGCTACACCTTC. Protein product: CASSPTAAVGYTF.

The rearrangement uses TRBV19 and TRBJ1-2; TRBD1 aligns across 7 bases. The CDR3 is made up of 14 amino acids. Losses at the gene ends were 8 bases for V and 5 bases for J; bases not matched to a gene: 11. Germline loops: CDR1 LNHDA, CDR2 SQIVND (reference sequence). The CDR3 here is CASERTGSLYGYTF. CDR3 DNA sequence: TGTGCCAGTGAACGGACAGGATCCCTGTATGGCTACACCTTC.

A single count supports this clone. CDR3 protein: CASSSIPWLVNEQFF. In nucleotides, the CDR3 is TGTGCCAGCAGCAGTATTCCATGGCTTGTCAATGAGCAGTTCTTC. The chain combines TRBV14 with TRBJ2-1; D call uncertain. This CDR3 is 15 amino acids long. Germline V gene data show CDR1 as SGHDN and CDR2 as FVKESK. V shed 5 bases and J shed 6 bases, with 17 bases lying between them.